The rows below give T cell receptor beta chains drawn from one sample of a study of cytomegalovirus exposure and HLA in healthy donors. The data were produced by immunoSEQ multiplex PCR, yet TCRdb's version contains in-frame clones alone and is incomplete. The profile shows some 200,000 clones, roughly 70% of them singletons. Sequences were obtained from PBMCs. These receptors came from a man aged 40-49 years in good health and CMV-seropositive. Each CDR3 is given with its conserved first and last residue. Each record gives: clone size, J gene, V gene, D gene, CDR3 protein, CDR3 DNA. A D gene is named only where the DNA matches it firmly. Clone size appears in some rows only: once, few, many, or a class for an expanded clone.

abundance: .; j_gene: TRBJ2-2; v_gene: TRBV5-4; d_gene: .; CDR3aa: CASSRETGTNTGELFF; CDR3nt: TGTGCCAGCAGCAGAGAGACAGGGACTAACACCGGGGAGCTGTTTTTT
abundance: once; j_gene: TRBJ2-3; v_gene: TRBV5-6; d_gene: TRBD2; CDR3aa: CASSPNTPSGGEPADTQYF; CDR3nt: TGTGCCAGCAGCCCCAATACCCCTAGCGGGGGGGAACCGGCAGATACGCAGTATTTT
abundance: few; j_gene: TRBJ1-5; v_gene: TRBV27; d_gene: .; CDR3aa: CASSHSNQPQHF; CDR3nt: TGTGCCAGCAGCCATAGCAATCAGCCCCAGCATTTT
abundance: .; j_gene: TRBJ1-1; v_gene: TRBV11-2; d_gene: .; CDR3aa: CASSLASLNTEAFF; CDR3nt: TGTGCCAGCAGCTTAGCTTCCCTGAACACTGAAGCTTTCTTT
abundance: few; j_gene: TRBJ1-4; v_gene: TRBV19; d_gene: .; CDR3aa: CATARLGAGEKLFF; CDR3nt: TGTGCCACCGCCAGGTTAGGGGCGGGAGAAAAACTGTTTTTT
abundance: .; j_gene: TRBJ2-1; v_gene: TRBV10-3; d_gene: .; CDR3aa: CAIMGEAANEQFF; CDR3nt: TGTGCCATCATGGGGGAGGCGGCCAATGAGCAGTTCTTC
abundance: .; j_gene: TRBJ1-5; v_gene: TRBV7-8; d_gene: .; CDR3aa: CASSFGTGYQPQHF; CDR3nt: TGTGCCAGCAGCTTCGGAACAGGGTACCAGCCCCAGCATTTT
abundance: few; j_gene: TRBJ2-3; v_gene: TRBV7-2; d_gene: TRBD1; CDR3aa: CASSIQGAMGTDTQYF; CDR3nt: TGTGCCAGCAGCATACAGGGGGCTATGGGCACAGATACGCAGTATTTT
abundance: few; j_gene: TRBJ2-1; v_gene: TRBV6-5; d_gene: .; CDR3aa: CASSYDWIGNEQFF; CDR3nt: TGTGCCAGCAGTTACGACTGGATTGGCAATGAGCAGTTCTTC
abundance: .; j_gene: TRBJ1-2; v_gene: TRBV7-2; d_gene: TRBD1; CDR3aa: CASSLDRGPNGYTF; CDR3nt: TGTGCCAGCAGCTTAGACAGGGGGCCAAATGGCTACACCTTC
abundance: .; j_gene: TRBJ2-7; v_gene: TRBV6-1; d_gene: .; CDR3aa: CASSEVYGYEQYF; CDR3nt: TGTGCCAGCAGTGAAGTGTACGGCTACGAGCAGTACTTC
abundance: few; j_gene: TRBJ2-3; v_gene: TRBV5-1; d_gene: .; CDR3aa: CASSWTRSRTDTQYF; CDR3nt: TGCGCCAGCAGCTGGACTCGATCACGCACAGATACGCAGTATTTT
abundance: .; j_gene: TRBJ1-2; v_gene: TRBV2; d_gene: .; CDR3aa: CASRYRVANYGYTF; CDR3nt: TGTGCCAGCAGATACAGGGTAGCTAACTATGGCTACACCTTC
abundance: few; j_gene: TRBJ1-1; v_gene: TRBV2; d_gene: .; CDR3aa: CASSAGLAHTEAFF; CDR3nt: TGTGCCAGCAGTGCAGGTCTAGCCCACACTGAAGCTTTCTTT
abundance: .; j_gene: TRBJ2-1; v_gene: TRBV12-5; d_gene: TRBD2; CDR3aa: CASGLLLGGGWFEQFF; CDR3nt: TGTGCTAGTGGTTTGCTGCTGGGCGGGGGGTGGTTTGAGCAGTTCTTC
abundance: few; j_gene: TRBJ2-1; v_gene: TRBV27; d_gene: TRBD2; CDR3aa: CASSSSLAGGLYNEQFF; CDR3nt: TGTGCCAGCAGTTCTTCCTTAGCGGGGGGGCTGTACAATGAGCAGTTCTTC
abundance: .; j_gene: TRBJ1-1; v_gene: TRBV6-5; d_gene: .; CDR3aa: CASPPRGGTEAFF; CDR3nt: TGTGCCAGCCCGCCTAGGGGTGGGACTGAAGCTTTCTTT
abundance: few; j_gene: TRBJ1-5; v_gene: TRBV6-1; d_gene: .; CDR3aa: CASRAGGGQPQHF; CDR3nt: TGTGCCAGCAGGGCCGGGGGTGGTCAGCCCCAGCATTTT
abundance: .; j_gene: TRBJ1-3; v_gene: TRBV2; d_gene: .; CDR3aa: CASSQYRNTIYF; CDR3nt: TGTGCCAGCAGCCAGTACCGAAACACCATATATTTT
abundance: .; j_gene: TRBJ1-4; v_gene: TRBV25-1; d_gene: .; CDR3aa: CASSEFGQSNEKLFF; CDR3nt: TGTGCCAGCAGTGAATTCGGACAGAGTAATGAAAAACTGTTTTTT
abundance: few; j_gene: TRBJ2-3; v_gene: TRBV7-2; d_gene: TRBD2; CDR3aa: CASSFQRGSTDTQYF; CDR3nt: TGTGCCAGCAGCTTTCAGCGGGGGAGCACAGATACGCAGTATTTT
abundance: few; j_gene: TRBJ1-2; v_gene: TRBV4-2; d_gene: TRBD1; CDR3aa: CASSQALGTGPLEYGYTF; CDR3nt: TGTGCCAGCAGCCAAGCTTTGGGGACAGGGCCCTTGGAATATGGCTACACCTTC
abundance: .; j_gene: TRBJ2-7; v_gene: TRBV28; d_gene: .; CDR3aa: CASSPPIAPYEQYF; CDR3nt: TGTGCCAGCAGTCCCCCCATAGCGCCCTACGAGCAGTACTTC
abundance: .; j_gene: TRBJ1-4; v_gene: TRBV7-6; d_gene: .; CDR3aa: CASSLVPGTTNEKLFF; CDR3nt: TGTGCCAGCAGCTTAGTCCCAGGGACTACTAATGAAAAACTGTTTTTT
abundance: .; j_gene: TRBJ1-5; v_gene: TRBV10-1; d_gene: .; CDR3aa: CASSPHNQPQHF; CDR3nt: TGCGCCAGCAGTCCCCACAATCAGCCCCAGCATTTT
abundance: few; j_gene: TRBJ1-1; v_gene: TRBV7-2; d_gene: TRBD1; CDR3aa: CASSLAGTGVVAEAFF; CDR3nt: TGTGCCAGCAGCTTAGCTGGGACAGGGGTTGTGGCTGAAGCTTTCTTT
abundance: once; j_gene: TRBJ2-5; v_gene: TRBV7-9; d_gene: TRBD2; CDR3aa: CASSPPRLAGVWIMETQYF; CDR3nt: TGTGCCAGCAGCCCCCCTAGGCTAGCGGGGGTGTGGATTATGGAGACCCAGTACTTC
abundance: .; j_gene: TRBJ2-2; v_gene: TRBV27; d_gene: TRBD1; CDR3aa: CASRDEGAGYTGELFF; CDR3nt: TGTGCCAGCAGGGACGAGGGGGCCGGGTACACCGGGGAGCTGTTTTTT
abundance: .; j_gene: TRBJ1-5; v_gene: TRBV14; d_gene: .; CDR3aa: CASSLLNQPQHF; CDR3nt: TGTGCCAGCAGCCTCCTAAATCAGCCCCAGCATTTT